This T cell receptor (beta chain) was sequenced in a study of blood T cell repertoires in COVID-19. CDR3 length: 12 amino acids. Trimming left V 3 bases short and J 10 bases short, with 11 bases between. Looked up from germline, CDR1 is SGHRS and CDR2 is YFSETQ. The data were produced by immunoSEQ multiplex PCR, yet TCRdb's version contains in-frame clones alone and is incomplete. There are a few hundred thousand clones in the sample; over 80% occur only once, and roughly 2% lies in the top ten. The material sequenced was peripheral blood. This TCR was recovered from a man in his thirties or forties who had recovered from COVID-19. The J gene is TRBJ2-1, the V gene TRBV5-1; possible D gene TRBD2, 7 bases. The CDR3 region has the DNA TGCGCCAGCAGCTGGAGGGGGGGCGAGCAGTTCTTC. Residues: CASSWRGGEQFF.